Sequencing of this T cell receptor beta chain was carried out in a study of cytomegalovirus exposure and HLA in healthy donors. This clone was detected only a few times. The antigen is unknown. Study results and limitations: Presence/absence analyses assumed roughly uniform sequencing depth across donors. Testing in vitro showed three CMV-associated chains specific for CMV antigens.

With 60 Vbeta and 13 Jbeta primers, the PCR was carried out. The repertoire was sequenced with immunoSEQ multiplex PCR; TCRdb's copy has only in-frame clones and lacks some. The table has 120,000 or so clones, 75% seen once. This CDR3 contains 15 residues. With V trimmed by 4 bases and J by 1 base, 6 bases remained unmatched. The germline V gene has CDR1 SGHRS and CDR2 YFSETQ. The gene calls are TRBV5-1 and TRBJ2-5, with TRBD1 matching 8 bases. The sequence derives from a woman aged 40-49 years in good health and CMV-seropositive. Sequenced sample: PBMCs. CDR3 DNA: TGCGCCAGCAGCATCCGGGACAGGACCCAAGAGACCCAGTACTTC. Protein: CASSIRDRTQETQYF.